This entry describes one T cell receptor (beta chain). As yet, its antigen is unknown. PCR involved 60 Vbeta and 13 Jbeta primers. Measured with immunoSEQ multiplex PCR; TCRdb has only the in-frame clones, and not every one. The table lists 210,000 or so clones, around 80% of them singletons. These data originate in a study of cytomegalovirus exposure and HLA in healthy donors. Study-wide points: In a later analysis, DRB1 alleles had the most associated TCRs; HLA-C alleles the fewest. Serostatus for CMV was the only available immune exposure information.

The CDR3 spans 19 residues. The V end was cut by 3 bases, the J end by 3 bases, with 25 bases between. Germline V gene lookup returns CDR1 SEHNR and CDR2 FQNEAQ (reference sequence). The V and J genes are TRBV7-9 and TRBJ2-3; TRBD2 might be the D (7 bases). The receptor comes from a boy aged 10-17 years in good health and CMV-seronegative. Sample: PBMCs. CDR3 sequence (DNA): TGTGCCAGCAGCTTGGGGGGGGCGGTGCGGGGGCCTCTGACAGATACGCAGTATTTT. It is translated as CASSLGGAVRGPLTDTQYF.